This is a list of T cell receptor beta chains from one sample in a study of neurological immune-mediated disorders. Using its own MiXCR run on the 5' RACE reads, TCRdb lists one record per CDR3 protein. This sample has 48,000 or so distinct CDR3 sequences, with under 13% found just once. Material for sequencing was PBMCs. Receptor source: a woman aged 40 to 55 with HTLV-1-associated myelopathy (HAM/TSP). CDR3s include the opening cysteine and the closing phenylalanine or tryptophan. The order of the fields is J gene, V gene, clone size, D gene, CDR3 protein, CDR3 DNA. A D gene is named only where the DNA matches it firmly. Clone sizes are given selectively: once, few, many, or a class where the clone is expanded.

>TRBJ2-4|TRBV6-1|few|.
CASSEQPLAKNIQYF
TGTGCCAGCAGCGAACAACCGTTAGCCAAAAACATTCAGTACTTC
>TRBJ1-1|TRBV11-2|many|.
CASSFFKMGAEAFF
TGTGCCAGCAGCTTTTTTAAGATGGGCGCTGAAGCTTTCTTT
>TRBJ2-7|TRBV5-1|many|TRBD1
CASSTGQGRWEQYF
TGCGCCAGCAGCACCGGACAGGGGCGGTGGGAGCAGTACTTC
>TRBJ2-1|TRBV11-3|many|TRBD2
CASSLLGGVPEQFF
TGTGCCAGCAGCTTACTCGGGGGGGTGCCTGAGCAGTTCTTC
>TRBJ2-7|TRBV6-6|many|TRBD2
CASAVAGGQSYEQYF
TGTGCCAGCGCGGTAGCGGGGGGGCAATCCTACGAGCAGTACTTC
>TRBJ1-2|TRBV20-1|many|TRBD1
CSASVPGQGGYGYTF
TGCAGTGCTAGCGTACCCGGACAGGGCGGTTATGGCTACACCTTC
>TRBJ2-7|TRBV5-1|many|TRBD1
CASSLGGTGNYEQYF
TGCGCCAGCAGCTTGGGGGGGACAGGTAACTACGAGCAGTACTTC
>TRBJ2-4|TRBV20-1|many|.
CSARGWGPKNIQYF
TGCAGTGCTAGAGGGTGGGGGCCGAAAAACATTCAGTACTTC
>TRBJ1-6|TRBV6-2/TRBV6-3|many|.
CASSYGRGTPLHF
TGTGCCAGCAGTTACGGTAGGGGAACACCCCTCCACTTT
>TRBJ1-4|TRBV11-3|many|.
CASSPSRYRPEEKLFF
TGTGCCAGCAGCCCCTCTCGTTACAGGCCTGAGGAAAAACTGTTTTTT
>TRBJ2-4|TRBV5-1|.|.
CASSLEGEGGENIQYF
TGCGCAAGCAGCTTGGAGGGTGAAGGGGGCGAAAACATTCAGTACTTC
>TRBJ2-1|TRBV2|many|.
CASRVNRDSYNEQFF
TGTGCCAGCAGGGTTAACAGGGACTCCTACAATGAGCAGTTCTTC
>TRBJ2-1|TRBV7-8|many|.
CASSLAGGRNEQFF
TGTGCCAGCAGCTTAGCGGGGGGGCGAAATGAGCAGTTCTTC
>TRBJ1-1|TRBV12-3/TRBV12-4|many|TRBD1
CASRQGQGRTEAFF
TGTGCCAGCAGACAAGGACAGGGTCGAACTGAAGCTTTCTTT
>TRBJ2-5|TRBV5-1|.|.
CASSLFGGRRETQYF
TGCGCCAGCAGCTTGTTCGGGGGGCGGCGAGAGACCCAGTACTTC
>TRBJ2-7|TRBV4-1|many|TRBD1
CASSQDLGTASYEQYF
TGCGCCAGCAGCCAAGATCTCGGGACAGCCTCCTACGAGCAGTACTTC
>TRBJ2-7|TRBV5-1|many|TRBD2
CASSLRTSGPFEQYF
TGCGCCAGCAGCCTAAGGACTAGCGGGCCCTTCGAGCAGTACTTC
>TRBJ1-1|TRBV29-1|many|.
CSVGRAMNTEAFF
TGCAGCGTTGGTAGGGCCATGAACACTGAAGCTTTCTTT